The T cell receptor (beta chain) under discussion was sequenced for a study of blood T cells in healthy people across ages (dated by TCRdb to between 2015 and 2017). Regarding the complete study: In model experiments, roughly one uniquely barcoded TCR beta cDNA molecule per two T cells was captured by template switching. The study measured age-related changes in TCR beta repertoire diversity using deep sequencing normalized with unique cDNA molecular identifiers. The donors were split into four age groups: young (average about 16 years), middle-aged (around 40), aged (over 55) and long-lived (more than 80). To avoid experimental bias, donors of different ages were distributed randomly across sequencing lanes. The study analyzed two additional independent replicas of 1 million unique cDNA reads from the same blood draw for two donors, one aged 18 to 30 and one aged 80 or older.

The paper's findings and limits, for the study overall: As age increased, observed TCR beta diversity per million T cells dropped in a roughly linear way, and a significant reduction was already evident by age 40. Total diversity estimates from one million sequenced T cells were considered lower bounds and underestimates. Because donor CMV infection status was unknown, age-related changes in expanded clonotypes were potentially confounded. Conclusive comparison of naive and antigen-experienced compartments was prevented by the profiling of bulk unsorted PBMCs. Compared with the aged group, the long-lived group had more naive CD4+ T cells, fewer expanded clones and increased TCR diversity, a pattern suggesting age selection. A strong correlation was found between observed TCR beta diversity and the percentage of naive T cells measured by flow cytometry.

From a lookup of the germline V gene (reference sequence), CDR1 and CDR2 are LGHDT and YNNKEL. The CDR3 measures 15 amino acids from cysteine to phenylalanine. Of all the DNA, just the CDR3 is kept, 45 bases in frame from base 1. For this chain, trimming is 2 bases at the V end and 7 bases at the J end, and the number of junction bases without a gene match is 8. In the case of this clonotype: Its antigen target is currently unknown. No base qualities exist here, and no much larger clone lies one base off it.

Systemically healthy Caucasian individuals from Russia, 39 in total and aged roughly 6 to 100 years, were included as donors. Ten milliliters of peripheral blood were drawn from each donor into EDTA-treated Vacutainer tubes. PBMCs were isolated by Ficoll-Paque density-gradient centrifugation, with at least 6 million obtained per sample. Total RNA, at least 6 micrograms per sample, was extracted from PBMCs with Trizol reagent. For every donor, an aliquot of PBMCs went through flow cytometry to measure the percentages of naive CD45RAhigh/CD27high T cells. Library construction relied on 5' RACE. Instrument on record: Illumina HiSeq 2500. A second PCR of roughly 7 to 11 cycles was performed with a sample-barcoded 5' primer and a J-beta primer mix. Each TCR beta cDNA molecule received a unique molecular identifier from a template-switch 5' adaptor carrying 12 random nucleotides. Each sample yielded at least 2.5 million CDR3-containing paired-end reads. The Mint cDNA synthesis kit, primed by a TRBC-specific oligonucleotide, was used to synthesize first-strand cDNA from all RNA. After uracil-DNA glycosylase treatment, a first 18-cycle PCR used universal primers M1SS and BC2_uni_R on all cDNA. The original methods were these. For normalization, 1 million high-quality reads were randomly selected from each sample, with every read carrying a distinct molecular identifier. Reads sharing molecular identifiers were discarded rather than binned into consensus sequences. CDR3 identification, clonotype clustering and error correction used MiTCR with a Q25 quality threshold and the strictest error-elimination algorithm. Lower-bound total TCR beta diversity was estimated with a nonparametric unseen species model using Euler transformation. TCRdb handled the public reads itself, with Q25 trimming in fastp and clone calling in MiXCR, and kept productive beta chains. For every CDR3 protein sequence, its rows merge into one entry that carries the most common genes and DNA. Clone size and V and J calls follow TCRdb, not the original study. The sample table contains over 600,000 distinct CDR3 sequences; only one count was recorded for approximately 40% of them. About 32% of the sample is held by the ten biggest clonotypes.

The chain uses TRBV3-1 and TRBJ1-5, and TRBD1 matches 7 of the central bases. This clonotype was obtained from a man older than 75 in good health. The sequencing sample was made of blood. The DNA is TGTGCCAGCAGCCAACAGGGGAGGGGGCACCAGCCCCAGCATTTT. Translated, it reads CASSQQGRGHQPQHF.